Described below is a single T cell receptor (beta chain) sequence and its context. The sample comes from a study of blood T cell repertoires in COVID-19. Study context: The United States, Italy and Spain supplied acute and convalescent COVID-19 samples. Sources were T cells, B-cell-depleted T cells, or PBMCs; the material itself was cDNA or gDNA.

The germline V gene has CDR1 SGHDT and CDR2 YYEEEE. This CDR3 comprises 13 residues. V was trimmed by 4 bases and J by 4 bases, leaving 11 bases between them. Under the authors' procedure: Nucleated cell number was recorded as an estimate derived from reference gene primer amplification. Sequencing used immunoSEQ multiplex PCR; TCRdb keeps in-frame clones, though not all of them. V, J and clone size reflect that table, while D and trimming were determined from the DNA. Among tens of thousands of clones, 85% to 95% were seen once, and the ten largest hold roughly 5%. The receptor was isolated from a woman in her sixties with active COVID-19. Material: peripheral blood. The chain employs TRBV5-6 and TRBJ1-1, with D perhaps matching TRBD1 (6 bases). The CDR3 is CASSRTGFTEAFF. Here the CDR3 DNA reads TGTGCCAGCAGCAGAACAGGGTTCACTGAAGCTTTCTTT.